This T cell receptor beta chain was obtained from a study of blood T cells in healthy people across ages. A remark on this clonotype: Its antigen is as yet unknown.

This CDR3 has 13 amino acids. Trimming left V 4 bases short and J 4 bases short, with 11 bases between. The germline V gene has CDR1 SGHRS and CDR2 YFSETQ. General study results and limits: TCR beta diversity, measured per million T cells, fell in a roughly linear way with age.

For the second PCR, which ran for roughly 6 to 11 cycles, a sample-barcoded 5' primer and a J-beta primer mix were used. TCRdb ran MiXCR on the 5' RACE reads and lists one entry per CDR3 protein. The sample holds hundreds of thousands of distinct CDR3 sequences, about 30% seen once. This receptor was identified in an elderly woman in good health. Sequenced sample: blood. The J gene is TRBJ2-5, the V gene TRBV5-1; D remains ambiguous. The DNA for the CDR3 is TGCGCCAGCAGCATCCTACCGGGAGAGACCCAGTACTTC. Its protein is CASSILPGETQYF. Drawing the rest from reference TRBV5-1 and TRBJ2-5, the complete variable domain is KAGVTQTPRYLIKTRGQQVTLSCSPISGHRSVSWYQQTPGQGLQFLFEYFSETQRNKGNFPGRFSGRQFSNSRSEMNVSTLELGDSALYLCASSILPGETQYFGPGTRLLVL.